These 3 T cell receptor beta chains share one sample of origin, sequenced in a study of blood T cell repertoires in COVID-19. Assay used: immunoSEQ multiplex PCR; TCRdb lists only in-frame clones, some missing. Seen here are fewer than 350,000 clones, roughly 85% observed once, and the top ten hold about 2.3%. Material for sequencing was PBMCs or T cells enriched from blood (not recorded which). Receptors were obtained from a woman between 50 and 59 years old who had recovered from COVID-19.

The chain joins TRBV6-5 to TRBJ1-2, with unresolved D. V was pared by 2 bases and J by 3 bases, with 13 bases between. Germline CDR1 MNHEY, CDR2 SVGAGI. This CDR3 region has 15 residues. CDR3: CASSYRQPGDYGYTF. CDR3 coding DNA: TGTGCCAGCAGTTACAGGCAGCCCGGAGACTATGGCTACACCTTC.

This clone was detected once. V usage is TRBV7-8 and J usage is TRBJ2-7; 10 bases line up with TRBD1. CDR3 size: 18 residues. Germline CDR1 and CDR2: SGHVS and FQNEAQ. V was clipped by 4 bases and J by 1 base; unmatched bases: 13. CDR3 protein: CASSSSSRGTGDSYEQYF. CDR3 nucleotides: TGTGCCAGCAGCTCTAGTTCACGCGGGACAGGGGATTCCTACGAGCAGTACTTC.

The rearrangement uses TRBV30 and TRBJ2-1; 12 bases map to TRBD2. The CDR3 has 16 amino acids. V shed 1 base and J 6 bases; nucleotides not matched to a gene: 7. The germline V gene encodes CDR1 GTSNPN and CDR2 SVGIG (reference sequence). The DNA for the CDR3 is TGTGCCTGGAGTGGCCTAGCGGGAGGGCCGGGCAATGAGCAGTTCTTC. Protein sequence: CAWSGLAGGPGNEQFF. Using reference TRBV30 and TRBJ2-1 for the parts outside the CDR3, the full variable domain is SQTIHQWPATLVQPVGSPLSLECTVEGTSNPNLYWYRQAAGRGLQLLFYSVGIGQISSEVPQNLSASRPQDRQFILSSKKLLLSDSGFYLCAWSGLAGGPGNEQFFGPGTRLTVL.